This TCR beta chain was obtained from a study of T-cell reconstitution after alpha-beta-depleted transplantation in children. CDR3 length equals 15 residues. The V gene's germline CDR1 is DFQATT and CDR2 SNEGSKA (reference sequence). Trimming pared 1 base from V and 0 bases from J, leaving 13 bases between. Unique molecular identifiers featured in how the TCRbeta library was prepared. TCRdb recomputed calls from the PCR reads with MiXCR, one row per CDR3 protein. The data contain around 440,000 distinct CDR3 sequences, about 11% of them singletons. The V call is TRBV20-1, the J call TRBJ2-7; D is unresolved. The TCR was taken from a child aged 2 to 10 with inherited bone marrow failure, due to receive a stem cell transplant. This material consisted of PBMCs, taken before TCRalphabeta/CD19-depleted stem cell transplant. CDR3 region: CSARVDGSSSYEQYF. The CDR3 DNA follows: TGCAGTGCTAGAGTCGACGGGTCGAGCTCCTACGAGCAGTACTTC.